Shown below are 17 T cell receptor beta chains from a single sample sequenced in a study of identifying expanded T cells in peripheral blood. The data were produced by immunoSEQ multiplex PCR, yet TCRdb's version contains in-frame clones alone and is incomplete. Among approximately 120,000 clones listed, 75% to 90% were seen once. The sample taken for sequencing was blood. These receptors were collected from a person aged 18-70 years in good health.

The gene calls are TRBV30 and TRBJ1-2; D unresolved. V lost 3 bases to trimming and J lost 4 bases, with 9 bases between them. The CDR3 has 12 residues. Germline CDR1 is GTSNPN and CDR2 is SVGIG (reference sequence). DNA of the CDR3: TGTGCCTGGAGCCGGCTGGGCTATGGCTACACCTTC. This sequence encodes CAWSRLGYGYTF. The variable domain in full, with the rest retrieved from reference TRBV30 and TRBJ1-2, is SQTIHQWPATLVQPVGSPLSLECTVEGTSNPNLYWYRQAAGRGLQLLFYSVGIGQISSEVPQNLSASRPQDRQFILSSKKLLLSDSGFYLCAWSRLGYGYTFGSGTRLTVV.

The genes are TRBV5-6 and TRBJ2-2; the D gene is possibly TRBD2 (5 bases). Trimming took off 2 bases at V and 2 bases at J, with 19 bases between the two ends. Per the germline V gene, CDR1 is SGHDT and CDR2 is YYEEEE. The CDR3 consists of 18 residues. CDR3 sequence: CASSFFLSSRDNTGELFF. CDR3 sequence (DNA): TGTGCCAGCAGCTTTTTCTTGTCATCGAGGGATAACACCGGGGAGCTGTTTTTT.

This clone was observed once. The chain uses TRBV7-3 and TRBJ1-1; D uncertain. Germline V gene data show CDR1 as SGHTA and CDR2 as FQGTGA. V lost 1 base and J 5 bases, leaving 8 bases between the germline ends. This CDR3 spans 13 amino acids. CDR3 sequence reads: CASSLILGTEAFF. In nucleotides, the CDR3 is TGTGCCAGCAGCTTAATTCTGGGGACTGAAGCTTTCTTT.

The J gene is TRBJ2-5, the V gene TRBV25-1; D call uncertain. This CDR3 comprises 13 residues. Germline V gives CDR1 MGHDK, CDR2 SYGVNS. V gave up 10 bases and J gave up 2 bases, with 14 bases separating them. The CDR3 region has the DNA TGTGCCACGCAAGTAGCTTATCAAGAGACCCAGTACTTC. The encoded protein is CATQVAYQETQYF.

This rearrangement joins TRBV19 to TRBJ1-1; D is possibly TRBD1 (6 bases). CDR1 LNHDA and CDR2 SQIVND come from the germline V gene (reference sequence). V shed 6 bases and J shed 5 bases, with 22 bases lying between them. The CDR3 runs 16 residues. The CDR3 coding sequence is TGTGCCAGTAGCTCCCGGGTTGGGGGGCGCAGGACTGAAGCTTTCTTT. This gives the protein CASSSRVGGRRTEAFF. The whole variable domain, remainder taken from reference TRBV19 and TRBJ1-1, is DGGITQSPKYLFRKEGQNVTLSCEQNLNHDAMYWYRQDPGQGLRLIYYSQIVNDFQKGDIAEGYSVSREKKESFPLTVTSAQKNPTAFYLCASSSRVGGRRTEAFFGQGTRLTVV.

This chain connects TRBV13 to TRBJ2-3; D is perhaps TRBD1 (6 bases). Trimming pared 8 bases from V and 2 bases from J, leaving 20 bases between. CDR1 and CDR2 (germline): PRHDT, FYEKMQ (reference sequence). CDR3 length equals 16 residues. The DNA of the CDR3 is TGTGCCAGCGGACTGGAGAGGGACACCAACACAGATACGCAGTATTTT. It translates to CASGLERDTNTDTQYF.

This clone occurred once. This chain links TRBV19 with TRBJ2-5, with 9 positions matching TRBD1. Trimming cost V 4 bases and J 2 bases; bases outside gene matches: 11. CDR3 length equals 17 residues. Germline assignment: CDR1 LNHDA and CDR2 SQIVND (reference sequence). The CDR3 spells CASSTSPGTGIQETQYF. CDR3 DNA: TGTGCCAGTAGTACCTCGCCAGGGACAGGGATACAAGAGACCCAGTACTTC.

V gene TRBV7-2 combines with J gene TRBJ1-6; 10 bases line up with TRBD1. The trim removed 4 bases at V and 9 bases at J, leaving 6 bases unmatched. The CDR3 runs to 15 residues. Germline loops: CDR1 SGHTA, CDR2 FQGNSA. The CDR3 is CASSSGQGRGSPLHF. The CDR3 DNA reads TGTGCCAGCAGCTCGGGACAGGGGAGAGGTTCACCCCTCCACTTT.

The gene calls are TRBV6-5 and TRBJ1-2; the match to TRBD1 covers 9 bases. The CDR3 spans 14 residues. Germline CDR1 is MNHEY and CDR2 is SVGAGI. Trimming removed 6 bases from V and 3 bases from J; junction bases left unmatched: 5. This chain's CDR3 is CASRGQGTYYGYTF. In DNA, the CDR3 is TGTGCCAGCAGGGGACAGGGTACCTACTATGGCTACACCTTC.

DNA of the CDR3: TGTGCCAGCAGCGCCTCCCCGCGGCCGGGACCCTATAATTCACCCCTCCACTTT. This sequence encodes CASSASPRPGPYNSPLHF. The chain has TRBV7-8 and TRBJ1-6; tentative D call: TRBD1 (5 bases). Germline V lookup: CDR1 SGHVS, CDR2 FQNEAQ. This CDR3 is built from 18 residues. Between the trimmed V and J ends, which lost 5 bases and 2 bases, there was a span of 19 bases.

CDR3 in amino acids: CAISDSALNTGELFF. CDR3 sequence (DNA): TGTGCCATCAGTGATTCTGCTTTGAACACCGGGGAGCTGTTTTTT. This chain links TRBV10-3 with TRBJ2-2; D is ambiguous. Germline V gene sequence: CDR1 ENHRY, CDR2 SYGVKD. The CDR3 consists of 15 residues. The V gene lost 3 bases and the J gene lost 1 base, with 9 bases spanning the gap.

The chain combines TRBV13 with TRBJ1-2, with 7 bases matching TRBD1. Unmatched junction bases numbered 5, after V lost 7 bases and J lost 0 bases. The germline CDR1 and CDR2 sequences are PRHDT and FYEKMQ (reference sequence). The CDR3 runs to 14 residues. This CDR3 is CASTSDRANYGYTF. As DNA, the CDR3 is TGTGCCAGCACCAGCGACAGGGCTAACTATGGCTACACCTTC. The whole variable domain, remainder taken from reference TRBV13 and TRBJ1-2, is AAGVIQSPRHLIKEKRETATLKCYPIPRHDTVYWYQQGPGQDPQFLISFYEKMQSDKGSIPDRFSAQQFSDYHSELNMSSLELGDSALYFCASTSDRANYGYTFGSGTRLTVV.

J is TRBJ2-5 and V is TRBV14; 8 bases line up with TRBD1. The CDR3 runs to 14 residues. Germline assignment: CDR1 SGHDN and CDR2 FVKESK. After removal of 4 bases from V and 5 bases from J, the junction contained 6 bases not matched to a gene. CDR3 coding DNA: TGTGCCAGCAGCCCACGGACAGGGAGGGAGACCCAGTACTTC. Translation gives CASSPRTGRETQYF.

This chain uses TRBV7-9 with TRBJ1-1, with TRBD1 identical over 11 bases. V gave up 4 bases and J gave up 0 bases; unmatched junction bases: 4. The CDR3 covers 16 residues. Germline V gene sequence: CDR1 SEHNR, CDR2 FQNEAQ (reference sequence). The CDR3 sequence is CASSSGQGDLNTEAFF. Here the CDR3 DNA reads TGTGCCAGCAGCTCGGGACAGGGGGATTTGAACACTGAAGCTTTCTTT.

This clone has a handful of counts. V usage is TRBV2 and J usage is TRBJ1-1; D gene unclear. CDR3 length: 13 residues. CDR1 and CDR2 (germline): SNHLY, FYNNEI. Deletions cut 3 bases from V and 0 bases from J, with 5 bases between. CDR3 nucleotides: TGTGCCAGCAGTGACGGACTGAACACTGAAGCTTTCTTT. Translating it yields CASSDGLNTEAFF.

The chain joins TRBV5-1 to TRBJ2-3, with 8 bases identical to TRBD2. There are 16 residues in the CDR3. V lost 4 bases and J lost 0; bases outside the gene matches: 7. Looked up from germline, CDR1 is SGHRS and CDR2 is YFSETQ. Written as DNA, the CDR3 is TGCGCCAGCAGCCCGGACGGGAGGGGAAGCACAGATACGCAGTATTTT. Translating it yields CASSPDGRGSTDTQYF.

The gene calls are TRBV6-5 and TRBJ1-2, with unresolved D. The germline V and J ends were trimmed by 7 bases and 8 bases, with 11 bases remaining between them. The CDR3 contains 11 residues. Germline V CDR1 and CDR2: MNHEY, SVGAGI. The chain's CDR3 is CASKQGLGYTF. In nucleotides, the CDR3 is TGTGCCAGCAAGCAAGGTCTGGGCTACACCTTC.